The rows below give T cell receptor beta chains drawn from one sample of a study of response to subunit inactivated influenza vaccine. TCRdb reprocessed the RT-PCR reads with MiXCR, giving one entry per CDR3 protein. This sample has some 850,000 distinct CDR3 sequences, with less than 20% found just once. The specimen was PBMCs from blood, collected more than 4 days after vaccination. Source of these receptors: a man aged 50 to 59 who received an inactivated influenza vaccine. CDR3s include the opening cysteine and the closing phenylalanine or tryptophan.

v_gene | len | CDR3aa
TRBV7-2 | 14 | CASSFLAGGEKLFF
TRBV7-2 | 15 | CASSFSSGSIHEQYF
TRBV11-2 | 11 | CASSLRDEQYF
TRBV30 | 14 | CAWSKGLVNQPQHF
TRBV20-1 | 15 | CSARDLGSSYNEQFF
TRBV4-3 | 18 | CASSQDLGARVATDTQYF
TRBV11-1 | 13 | CASSLAGGNEQYF
TRBV29-1 | 16 | CSVVMFVGLPNTEAFF
TRBV6-2/TRBV6-3 | 18 | CASSYSKVSAGGLDEHFF
TRBV29-1 | 14 | CSVDGTGTHYGYTF
TRBV28 | 16 | CASSPPLLRYHNEQFF
TRBV3-1 | 15 | CASSHGTPGGGELFF
TRBV11-3 | 13 | CASSLGTNNEQFF
TRBV7-3 | 16 | CASSPRASANTGELFF
TRBV2 | 15 | CASSDGLAGDNEQFF
TRBV7-8 | 14 | CASNGAANTGELFF
TRBV11-3 | 16 | CASASGSSVKYNEQFF
TRBV20-1 | 14 | CSASDGSSYNEQFF
TRBV6-5 | 11 | CASTWGGELFF
TRBV12-3/TRBV12-4 | 14 | CASITDILTGELFF
TRBV4-3 | 17 | CASSQGQGSATGNTIYF
TRBV7-2 | 16 | CASSLRLAGNWDIQYF
TRBV7-2 | 16 | CASSFTYNAANSPLHF
TRBV6-1 | 16 | CASRTGTATLNTEAFF
TRBV9 | 13 | CASSADGNQPQHF
TRBV5-1 | 14 | CASSMGASVNEQFF
TRBV7-2 | 15 | CASSLASVSPGELFF
TRBV28 | 14 | CASSRLGVTDTQYF
TRBV12-3/TRBV12-4 | 14 | CASRRQGATGEQYF
TRBV10-2 | 12 | CASRGGYNEQFF
TRBV20-1 | 12 | CSASRNINEQFF
TRBV5-1 | 16 | CASSFTGVATNEKLFF
TRBV23-1 | 14 | CASSHANSNQPQHF